Listed below are T cell receptor beta chains from one sample, sequenced in a study of T-cell reconstitution after alpha-beta-depleted transplantation in children. TCRdb ran MiXCR on the PCR reads and lists one entry per CDR3 protein. The sample consists of 800,000 to 1,000,000 distinct CDR3 sequences, around 30% of them appearing once. Source: PBMCs, mostly from graft donor cells, taken 360 days after TCRalphabeta/CD19-depleted stem cell transplant. All receptors derive from a boy in the first two years of life who had a stem cell transplant for SCID, so the T cells may come from the graft donor. The CDR3 runs from the conserved cysteine through the conserved F or W. A D gene is named only where the DNA matches it firmly. Where a row states a size, it is once, few, many or the class of an expanded clone; other rows omit it.

v_gene	len	d_gene	abundance	j_gene	CDR3aa	CDR3nt
TRBV12-3/TRBV12-4	14	-	few	TRBJ2-7	CASRRDHSNYEQYF	TGTGCCAGCAGAAGGGACCATTCAAACTACGAGCAGTACTTC
TRBV20-1	14	TRBD1	-	TRBJ1-1	CSAGQSSMNTEAFF	TGCAGTGCGGGACAGTCTTCAATGAACACTGAAGCTTTCTTT
TRBV15	16	-	-	TRBJ2-1	CATSRALGGPYNEQFF	TGTGCCACCAGCAGAGCTCTGGGTGGACCTTACAATGAGCAGTTCTTC
TRBV20-1	15	-	-	TRBJ1-1	CSASGTTGGNTEAFF	TGCAGTGCTAGCGGAACGACGGGGGGGAACACTGAAGCTTTCTTT
TRBV20-1	17	TRBD1	few	TRBJ2-5	CSARVARGRLLQETQYF	TGCAGTGCTAGAGTCGCCAGGGGGCGCCTCCTCCAAGAGACCCAGTACTTC
TRBV12-3/TRBV12-4	14	-	-	TRBJ1-1	CASSPGLTNTEAFF	TGTGCCAGCAGTCCCGGACTGACGAACACTGAAGCTTTCTTT
TRBV4-2	14	-	-	TRBJ2-2	CASSQIGGAGELFF	TGTGCCAGCAGCCAAATAGGGGGGGCCGGGGAGCTGTTTTTT
TRBV5-1	15	-	-	TRBJ2-3	CASSPRLGEPDTQYF	TGCGCCAGCAGCCCCCGGTTAGGGGAACCAGATACGCAGTATTTT
TRBV5-6	17	TRBD1	few	TRBJ2-7	CASSLGGGQGTSYEQYF	TGTGCCAGCAGCTTGGGGGGGGGACAGGGAACGTCCTACGAGCAGTACTTC
TRBV29-1	13	-	-	TRBJ2-7	CSVEAGAGYEQYF	TGCAGCGTTGAAGCGGGGGCCGGCTACGAGCAGTACTTC
TRBV6-1	15	-	few	TRBJ1-5	CASESQGVSNQPQHF	TGTGCCAGTGAGAGTCAGGGAGTTAGCAATCAGCCCCAGCATTTT
TRBV6-2/TRBV6-3	17	-	few	TRBJ1-1	CASSPLLQGFMNTEAFF	TGTGCCAGCAGTCCCCTACTTCAAGGATTCATGAACACTGAAGCTTTCTTT
TRBV7-8	15	-	-	TRBJ2-1	CASSLDMGEYNEQFF	TGTGCCAGCAGCTTAGATATGGGGGAATACAATGAGCAGTTCTTC
TRBV11-2	17	-	-	TRBJ2-3	CASSLGSSNHLADTQYF	TGTGCCAGCAGCTTAGGATCTAGCAACCACCTCGCAGATACGCAGTATTTT
TRBV28	15	-	-	TRBJ2-5	CASSFQHGGQETQYF	TGTGCCAGCAGTTTCCAGCATGGAGGGCAAGAGACCCAGTACTTC
TRBV29-1	13	-	-	TRBJ2-5	CSVAPQYQETQYF	TGCAGCGTTGCGCCTCAGTACCAAGAGACCCAGTACTTC
TRBV4-3	18	-	-	TRBJ1-3	CASSQDELEEPSGNTIYF	TGCGCCAGCAGCCAAGATGAGTTGGAAGAGCCCTCTGGAAACACCATATATTTT
TRBV29-1	14	-	-	TRBJ2-7	CSVEGKDSTYEQYF	TGCAGCGTTGAAGGAAAGGACAGCACCTACGAGCAGTACTTC
TRBV15	13	-	-	TRBJ2-3	CATRPRGPDTQYF	TGTGCCACCCGACCCCGGGGGCCGGATACGCAGTATTTT
TRBV20-1	15	-	-	TRBJ2-3	CSASSRGGTYVAQYF	TGCAGTGCTAGTTCTAGGGGGGGGACCTACGTTGCGCAGTATTTT
TRBV20-1	14	-	-	TRBJ1-5	CSARGGGGNQPQHF	TGCAGTGCCAGGGGTGGCGGGGGCAACCAGCCCCAGCATTTT
TRBV20-1	16	-	-	TRBJ2-2	CSARKRAGPTTGELFF	TGCAGTGCTAGAAAAAGGGCAGGACCAACAACCGGGGAGCTGTTTTTT
TRBV13	15	-	-	TRBJ2-3	CASSLSETLTDTQYF	TGTGCCAGCAGCTTATCCGAGACTCTCACAGATACGCAGTATTTT
TRBV10-3	13	TRBD1	-	TRBJ1-2	CAISGQGDYGYTF	TGTGCCATCAGTGGACAGGGGGACTATGGCTACACCTTC
TRBV20-1	15	-	few	TRBJ1-6	CSARDGDLSNSPLHF	TGCAGTGCTAGAGATGGGGATTTGAGTAATTCACCCCTCCACTTT
TRBV12-3/TRBV12-4	12	-	few	TRBJ1-5	CASSFVQQPQHF	TGTGCCAGCAGTTTTGTACAACAGCCCCAGCATTTT
TRBV4-3	14	TRBD1	-	TRBJ1-1	CASSRDRGYTEAFF	TGCGCCAGCAGCCGGGACAGGGGGTACACTGAAGCTTTCTTT
TRBV29-1	13	-	-	TRBJ2-4	CSVDSGTKNIQYF	TGCAGCGTTGACTCGGGAACCAAAAACATTCAGTACTTC
TRBV7-2	15	TRBD2	once	TRBJ2-2	CASSRRTSGSGELFF	TGTGCCAGCAGCCGCCGGACTAGCGGGTCCGGGGAGCTGTTTTTT
TRBV19	13	-	few	TRBJ2-3	CASSIRPADTQYF	TGTGCCAGTAGTATCCGGCCGGCAGATACGCAGTATTTT
TRBV5-1	16	TRBD1	-	TRBJ2-5	CASRHYGQGTQETQYF	TGCGCCAGCAGACACTACGGACAGGGAACTCAAGAGACCCAGTACTTC
TRBV29-1	12	-	-	TRBJ2-7	CSVGTGGVEQYF	TGCAGCGTTGGCACAGGGGGGGTCGAGCAGTACTTC
TRBV7-9	14	-	-	TRBJ2-5	CASSLGTHQETQYF	TGTGCCAGCAGCTTAGGCACCCACCAAGAGACCCAGTACTTC
TRBV6-1	13	-	-	TRBJ1-1	CASTYRVNTEAFF	TGTGCCAGCACCTACAGGGTGAACACTGAAGCTTTCTTT
TRBV5-5	13	-	few	TRBJ2-1	CASSLAGTHEQFF	TGTGCCAGCAGCTTGGCAGGGACCCATGAGCAGTTCTTC
TRBV6-1	14	-	many	TRBJ2-1	CASGTRGSYNEQFF	TGTGCCAGCGGGACCAGGGGATCATACAATGAGCAGTTCTTC
TRBV4-1	15	-	few	TRBJ2-7	CASSQRDLGAYEQYF	TGCGCCAGCAGCCAACGTGACTTAGGGGCTTACGAGCAGTACTTC
TRBV20-1	12	-	once	TRBJ2-3	CSAPEMGDTQYF	TGCAGTGCTCCAGAGATGGGAGATACGCAGTATTTT
TRBV7-2	17	TRBD1	-	TRBJ2-7	CASSHPIKGAISYEQYF	TGTGCCAGCAGCCACCCGATTAAGGGGGCGATCTCCTACGAGCAGTACTTC
TRBV10-3	16	TRBD1	many	TRBJ2-7	CAISEYPGQGNYEQYF	TGTGCCATCAGTGAATACCCGGGACAGGGAAATTACGAGCAGTACTTC
TRBV12-3/TRBV12-4	15	TRBD2	-	TRBJ2-1	CASMGRAGGDNEQFF	TGTGCCAGCATGGGTCGAGCGGGGGGGGACAATGAGCAGTTCTTC
TRBV12-3/TRBV12-4	13	-	-	TRBJ1-1	CASRLPGNRRAFF	TGTGCCAGCAGGCTCCCAGGGAATCGACGGGCTTTCTTT
TRBV12-3/TRBV12-4	17	TRBD2	-	TRBJ2-3	CASSLGTRGGNPDTQYF	TGTGCCAGCAGTTTGGGGACTAGGGGCGGGAACCCAGATACGCAGTATTTT
TRBV12-3/TRBV12-4	14	-	-	TRBJ2-7	CASTPQRGPYEQYF	TGTGCCAGCACCCCCCAGAGGGGCCCCTACGAGCAGTACTTC
TRBV6-1	15	-	-	TRBJ1-1	CASIRIGHWGTEAFF	TGTGCCAGCATTCGAATCGGACACTGGGGGACTGAAGCTTTCTTT
TRBV20-1	16	TRBD2	-	TRBJ2-1	CSANPTSGGSYNEQFF	TGCAGTGCTAACCCTACTAGCGGGGGATCCTACAATGAGCAGTTCTTC
TRBV29-1	14	TRBD2	few	TRBJ2-7	CSATSGLIVYEQYF	TGCAGCGCAACTAGCGGCCTCATCGTCTACGAGCAGTACTTC
TRBV20-1	17	TRBD2	few	TRBJ2-2	CSARAQGGGAGAGELFF	TGCAGTGCTAGAGCCCAAGGCGGGGGGGCGGGAGCCGGGGAGCTGTTTTTT
TRBV10-3	13	-	-	TRBJ2-5	CAISESVGETQYF	TGTGCCATCAGTGAGTCGGTGGGGGAGACCCAGTACTTC
TRBV5-1	19	TRBD1	-	TRBJ2-3	CASSVDDRAVRYGTDTQYF	TGCGCCAGCAGCGTCGACGACAGGGCGGTTCGCTATGGCACAGATACGCAGTATTTT
TRBV5-1	15	-	-	TRBJ2-6	CASRAQGRGANVLTF	TGCGCCAGCAGGGCACAGGGACGTGGGGCCAACGTCCTGACTTTC
TRBV9	14	-	few	TRBJ1-2	CASSPPGGGRGYTF	TGTGCCAGCAGCCCCCCCGGCGGGGGCAGAGGCTACACCTTC
TRBV6-5	14	TRBD2	few	TRBJ2-5	CASTFPGRQETQYF	TGTGCCAGCACTTTCCCCGGGAGGCAAGAGACCCAGTACTTC
TRBV7-2	15	-	-	TRBJ2-1	CASPRVGGAHNEQFF	TGTGCCAGCCCACGGGTAGGGGGGGCCCACAATGAGCAGTTCTTC
TRBV12-3/TRBV12-4	15	TRBD2	-	TRBJ2-5	CASSLAGGGWETQYF	TGTGCCAGCAGTCTAGCGGGGGGGGGTTGGGAGACCCAGTACTTC
TRBV28	14	-	many	TRBJ1-4	CASSRTAYNEKLFF	TGTGCCAGCAGCCGTACAGCTTACAATGAAAAACTGTTTTTT